The 21 T cell receptor beta chains below all came from one sample that was sequenced in a study of blood T cell repertoires in COVID-19. Assay used: immunoSEQ multiplex PCR; TCRdb lists only in-frame clones, some missing. The sample holds about 12,000 clones; approximately 85% are singletons and the top ten take just under 30%. The source material was peripheral blood. The receptors were sampled from a human donor in a cohort sampled during active COVID-19.

This chain uses TRBV7-2 with TRBJ2-3; 7 bases map to TRBD2. CDR1 and CDR2 (germline): SGHTA, FQGNSA. V lost 10 bases, J lost 1 base, and 5 bases stayed unmatched. The CDR3 is 13 amino acids. The CDR3 DNA reads TGTGCCATCCAACTAGCGCGCACAGATACGCAGTATTTT. This translates into CAIQLARTDTQYF.

The sample holds one count of this clone. The chain uses TRBV6-5 and TRBJ1-1; 11 nucleotides line up with TRBD1. The CDR3 is made up of 14 amino acids. Germline V gene data show CDR1 as MNHEY and CDR2 as SVGAGI. V was pared by 6 bases and J by 5 bases, with 5 bases of the junction left unmatched. Here the CDR3 DNA reads TGTGCCAGCAGCGGGGACAGGGGGAGGACTGAAGCTTTCTTT. Translating it yields CASSGDRGRTEAFF.

V is TRBV2 and J is TRBJ1-5; D not resolved. This CDR3 comprises 14 residues. The germline gives CDR1 SNHLY, CDR2 FYNNEI. Trimming shortened V by 4 bases and J by 6 bases, and 13 bases separated the two germline ends. The CDR3 reads CASSVRVVGQPQHF. CDR3 DNA: TGTGCCAGCAGTGTCCGGGTGGTCGGTCAGCCCCAGCATTTT.

J is TRBJ1-2 and V is TRBV5-5; 9 bases fit TRBD1. The CDR3 consists of 14 residues. Germline V gives CDR1 SGHKS, CDR2 YYEKEE (reference sequence). V was clipped by 4 bases and J by 2 bases; unmatched bases: 3. The CDR3 here is CASSLQGANYGYTF. For the CDR3, the DNA is TGTGCCAGCAGCCTACAGGGGGCAAACTATGGCTACACCTTC.

V usage is TRBV4-3 and J usage is TRBJ2-3; maybe TRBD1 (6 bases). V lost 0 bases and J lost 1, with 11 bases in between. Germline V gives CDR1 LGHNA, CDR2 YSLEER. The CDR3 is 16 amino acids. The CDR3 DNA is TGCGCCAGCAGCCAAGATGAGGGGGATGGCACAGATACGCAGTATTTT. It codes for CASSQDEGDGTDTQYF.

The V and J genes are TRBV7-7 and TRBJ2-3, with D tentatively TRBD2 (6 bases). CDR1 SSHAT and CDR2 FNYEAQ come from the germline V gene (reference sequence). V lost 5 bases and J lost 4, with 19 bases in between. This CDR3 is 16 amino acids long. CDR3 bases: TGTGCCAGCAGCCCCGTCCCGGGACGGAGGGCAGATACGCAGTATTTT. Translation: CASSPVPGRRADTQYF.

This clone was picked up one time. The V call is TRBV7-8, the J call TRBJ1-4; the D is unclear. V lost 5 bases and J lost 7, with 17 bases in between. Germline V gives CDR1 SGHVS, CDR2 FQNEAQ. This CDR3 spans 15 amino acids. In DNA form, the CDR3 reads TGTGCCAGCAGCCTCGGGTCTTCTGCAAGTGAAAAACTGTTTTTT. Its translation is CASSLGSSASEKLFF.

The rearrangement uses TRBV6-2 or TRBV6-3 and TRBJ2-1; 10 nucleotides align to TRBD2. Trimming at V came to 7 bases and at J to 8 bases, leaving 14 bases not matched to a gene. Looked up from germline, CDR1 is MNHEY and CDR2 is SVGEGT. The CDR3 contains 16 residues. CDR3 in amino acids: CASTPRASGGAYEQFF. CDR3 nucleotide sequence: TGTGCCAGCACCCCCCGGGCCAGCGGGGGGGCTTATGAGCAGTTCTTC.

The chain joins TRBV15 to TRBJ2-7; 7 bases are a match to TRBD1. Trimming took 3 bases from V and 2 from J; bases not matched to a gene: 4. CDR1 LNHNV and CDR2 YYDKDF come from the germline V gene (reference sequence). This CDR3 is built from 14 residues. The CDR3 DNA reads as TGTGCCACCAGCAGGGAAGGGACAGCCTACGAGCAGTACTTC. It is translated as CATSREGTAYEQYF.

This sequence joins TRBV5-5 and TRBJ1-1, with D uncertain. Looked up from germline, CDR1 is SGHKS and CDR2 is YYEKEE (reference sequence). V was pared by 0 bases and J by 10 bases, with 13 bases between. The CDR3 sequence is 13 residues long. This chain's CDR3 is CASSLAAGLRAFF. The CDR3 DNA sequence: TGTGCCAGCAGCTTGGCCGCGGGCTTGCGAGCTTTCTTT.

The chain links TRBV19 to TRBJ1-1; no reliable D call. The CDR3 has 14 residues. V gave up 8 bases and J gave up 5 bases, with 18 bases separating them. Per germline, CDR1 LNHDA and CDR2 SQIVND (reference sequence). CDR3 bases: TGTGCCAGTGGGCCTGGCGGGGTAGGGACTGAAGCTTTCTTT. Translation gives CASGPGGVGTEAFF.

V and J are TRBV6-6 and TRBJ2-7; 10 bases agree with TRBD2. Germline CDR1 MNHNY, CDR2 SVGAGI (reference sequence). The V and J ends lost 5 bases and 6 bases, in that order; junction bases with no gene match: 7. This CDR3 is 14 amino acids long. CDR3 in DNA: TGTGCCAGCAGTATGCCTAGCGGGGGACGCGAGCAGTACTTC. Translation gives CASSMPSGGREQYF.

The chain carries TRBV7-3 and TRBJ2-1; 12 bases are a match to TRBD2. The germline CDR1 and CDR2 sequences are SGHTA and FQGTGA. The CDR3 is 15 amino acids. Trimming cost V 5 bases and J 6 bases; bases outside gene matches: 5. The CDR3 reads CASSQGTSGFNEQFF. CDR3 DNA sequence: TGTGCCAGCAGCCAGGGGACTAGCGGGTTCAATGAGCAGTTCTTC.

The V and J genes are TRBV7-9 and TRBJ1-1; no firm D call. CDR1 and CDR2 from the germline V gene are SEHNR and FQNEAQ (reference sequence). The CDR3 consists of 17 residues. Trimming stripped 1 base from V and 3 bases from J, with 18 bases between. CDR3 sequence reads: CASSLVSVSGVDTEAFF. The CDR3 DNA is TGTGCCAGCAGCTTAGTTTCGGTGAGCGGGGTAGACACTGAAGCTTTCTTT. Using reference TRBV7-9 and TRBJ1-1 for the parts outside the CDR3, the full variable domain is DTGVSQNPRHKITKRGQNVTFRCDPISEHNRLYWYRQTLGQGPEFLTYFQNEAQLEKSRLLSDRFSAERPKGSFSTLEIQRTEQGDSAMYLCASSLVSVSGVDTEAFFGQGTRLTVV.

This clone occurred a few times. The chain joins TRBV1 to TRBJ2-1; the D call TRBD2 from the table was never checked on the DNA. TRBV1 corresponds to a pseudogene. This CDR3 comprises 13 residues. The CDR3 DNA follows: TGCACCAGCAGCGGACGGGGATACAATGAGCAGTTCTTC. As protein: CTSSGRGYNEQFF.

The J gene is TRBJ2-6, the V gene TRBV28, with D possibly matching TRBD2 (5 bases). The CDR3 has 15 residues. CDR1 and CDR2 from the germline V gene are MDHEN and SYDVKM. The V and J ends lost 5 bases and 1 base respectively, with 9 bases between them. CDR3 DNA sequence: TGTGCCAGCAGTCTGACGGGGTCTGGGGCCAACGTCCTGACTTTC. Amino acids: CASSLTGSGANVLTF.

The chain combines TRBV6-1 with TRBJ1-3; 7 nucleotides line up with TRBD1. Unmatched junction bases numbered 1, after V lost 2 bases and J lost 3 bases. Germline V gene lookup returns CDR1 MNHNS and CDR2 SASEGT. This CDR3 spans 14 amino acids. The CDR3: CASSENRGGNTIYF. The DNA of the CDR3 is TGTGCCAGCAGTGAAAACAGGGGTGGAAACACCATATATTTT.

The genes are TRBV18 and TRBJ2-7, with TRBD1 matching 7 bases. J gave up 2 bases and V 6 bases, and 10 bases lay outside the gene matches. CDR1 and CDR2 from the germline V gene are KGHSH and LQKENI. The CDR3 covers 15 residues. The CDR3 bases are TGTGCCAGCTCCGTAAGCCGGGACAGAACCTACGAGCAGTACTTC. Protein sequence: CASSVSRDRTYEQYF.

This clone has just a few counts. The V gene is TRBV4-3, the J gene TRBJ2-3; possible D gene TRBD1, 6 bases. Trimming pared 4 bases from V and 4 bases from J, leaving 15 bases between. The CDR3 runs to 15 residues. Germline V gene data show CDR1 as LGHNA and CDR2 as YSLEER. As DNA, the CDR3 is TGCGCCAGCAGCCTCACTGGGGGCAGTGCAGATACGCAGTATTTT. Its protein is CASSLTGGSADTQYF.

This clone was seen a single time. The chain joins TRBV5-1 to TRBJ2-5; D unresolved. The CDR3 is made up of 14 amino acids. Trimming pared 2 bases from V and 3 bases from J, leaving 11 bases between. Germline CDR1 SGHRS, CDR2 YFSETQ. CDR3 nucleotide sequence: TGCGCCAGCAGCTTCGGTCTAACCAAAGAGACCCAGTACTTC. This translates into CASSFGLTKETQYF.

CDR3 coding DNA: TGCAGTGCTAGTGCCCTGAACACCGGGGAGCTGTTTTTT. Amino acid sequence: CSASALNTGELFF. V gene TRBV20-1 combines with J gene TRBJ2-2; D not resolved. The CDR3 contains 13 residues. V was pared by 3 bases and J by 1 base, with 6 bases between. Germline lookup yields CDR1 DFQATT and CDR2 SNEGSKA (reference sequence).